This section outlines one T cell receptor beta chain sequence together with its context. Its antigen is not identified. The CDR3 is 17 amino acids. CDR1 MNHEY and CDR2 SMNVEV come from the germline V gene (reference sequence). V shed 3 bases, J shed 4 bases, and the junction held 12 bases outside the gene matches. This sample was taken from a study of cytomegalovirus exposure and HLA in healthy donors. Primers included in the PCR were 60 Vbeta and 13 Jbeta primers. Clones were read by immunoSEQ multiplex PCR, and TCRdb kept only the in-frame ones, dropping some. This sample has around 150,000 clones, with 70% found just once. Whole-study results and caveats: Analysis performed later found 16,000 or so TCR beta sequences associated with HLA alleles at 0.05 false discovery rate. Researchers had no immune exposure information except CMV serostatus available. Later, an analysis showed that TCR beta chains associated with HLA were more clonally expanded than others that were equally common.

V is TRBV27 and J is TRBJ1-2; TRBD1 matches at 9 bases. The receptor comes from a man in his late teens or twenties in good health and CMV-seropositive. Input material: PBMCs. The CDR3 DNA is TGTGCCAGCAGTTTGGAGCCGGGACAGGGTATACTCTATGGCTACACCTTC. Amino acids: CASSLEPGQGILYGYTF.